This T cell receptor (beta chain) appears in the sequencing data of a study of cytomegalovirus exposure and HLA in healthy donors. Use of 60 Vbeta and 13 Jbeta primers characterized the PCR. Clones were sequenced by immunoSEQ multiplex PCR, and TCRdb holds only the in-frame ones, with some missing. The table lists about 180,000 clones, approximately 72% of them singletons, with over 2% in the top ten. The receptor comes from a human donor in good health. The sequenced material came from PBMCs.

Here the CDR3 DNA reads TGTGCCAGCAGTGAAGGAGTAGCGGGGGGGCCCGAGACCCAGTACTTC. Translation gives CASSEGVAGGPETQYF. The chain joins TRBV2 to TRBJ2-5, with 11 bases aligning to TRBD2. The CDR3 spans 16 residues. The V gene end was trimmed by 1 base and the J gene end by 5 bases; junction bases not matched to a gene: 6. Germline CDR1 SNHLY, CDR2 FYNNEI. Filled out from reference TRBV2 and TRBJ2-5, the complete variable domain reads EPEVTQTPSHQVTQMGQEVILRCVPISNHLYFYWYRQILGQKVEFLVSFYNNEISEKSEIFDDQFSVERPDGSNFTLKIRSTKLEDSAMYFCASSEGVAGGPETQYFGPGTRLLVL.